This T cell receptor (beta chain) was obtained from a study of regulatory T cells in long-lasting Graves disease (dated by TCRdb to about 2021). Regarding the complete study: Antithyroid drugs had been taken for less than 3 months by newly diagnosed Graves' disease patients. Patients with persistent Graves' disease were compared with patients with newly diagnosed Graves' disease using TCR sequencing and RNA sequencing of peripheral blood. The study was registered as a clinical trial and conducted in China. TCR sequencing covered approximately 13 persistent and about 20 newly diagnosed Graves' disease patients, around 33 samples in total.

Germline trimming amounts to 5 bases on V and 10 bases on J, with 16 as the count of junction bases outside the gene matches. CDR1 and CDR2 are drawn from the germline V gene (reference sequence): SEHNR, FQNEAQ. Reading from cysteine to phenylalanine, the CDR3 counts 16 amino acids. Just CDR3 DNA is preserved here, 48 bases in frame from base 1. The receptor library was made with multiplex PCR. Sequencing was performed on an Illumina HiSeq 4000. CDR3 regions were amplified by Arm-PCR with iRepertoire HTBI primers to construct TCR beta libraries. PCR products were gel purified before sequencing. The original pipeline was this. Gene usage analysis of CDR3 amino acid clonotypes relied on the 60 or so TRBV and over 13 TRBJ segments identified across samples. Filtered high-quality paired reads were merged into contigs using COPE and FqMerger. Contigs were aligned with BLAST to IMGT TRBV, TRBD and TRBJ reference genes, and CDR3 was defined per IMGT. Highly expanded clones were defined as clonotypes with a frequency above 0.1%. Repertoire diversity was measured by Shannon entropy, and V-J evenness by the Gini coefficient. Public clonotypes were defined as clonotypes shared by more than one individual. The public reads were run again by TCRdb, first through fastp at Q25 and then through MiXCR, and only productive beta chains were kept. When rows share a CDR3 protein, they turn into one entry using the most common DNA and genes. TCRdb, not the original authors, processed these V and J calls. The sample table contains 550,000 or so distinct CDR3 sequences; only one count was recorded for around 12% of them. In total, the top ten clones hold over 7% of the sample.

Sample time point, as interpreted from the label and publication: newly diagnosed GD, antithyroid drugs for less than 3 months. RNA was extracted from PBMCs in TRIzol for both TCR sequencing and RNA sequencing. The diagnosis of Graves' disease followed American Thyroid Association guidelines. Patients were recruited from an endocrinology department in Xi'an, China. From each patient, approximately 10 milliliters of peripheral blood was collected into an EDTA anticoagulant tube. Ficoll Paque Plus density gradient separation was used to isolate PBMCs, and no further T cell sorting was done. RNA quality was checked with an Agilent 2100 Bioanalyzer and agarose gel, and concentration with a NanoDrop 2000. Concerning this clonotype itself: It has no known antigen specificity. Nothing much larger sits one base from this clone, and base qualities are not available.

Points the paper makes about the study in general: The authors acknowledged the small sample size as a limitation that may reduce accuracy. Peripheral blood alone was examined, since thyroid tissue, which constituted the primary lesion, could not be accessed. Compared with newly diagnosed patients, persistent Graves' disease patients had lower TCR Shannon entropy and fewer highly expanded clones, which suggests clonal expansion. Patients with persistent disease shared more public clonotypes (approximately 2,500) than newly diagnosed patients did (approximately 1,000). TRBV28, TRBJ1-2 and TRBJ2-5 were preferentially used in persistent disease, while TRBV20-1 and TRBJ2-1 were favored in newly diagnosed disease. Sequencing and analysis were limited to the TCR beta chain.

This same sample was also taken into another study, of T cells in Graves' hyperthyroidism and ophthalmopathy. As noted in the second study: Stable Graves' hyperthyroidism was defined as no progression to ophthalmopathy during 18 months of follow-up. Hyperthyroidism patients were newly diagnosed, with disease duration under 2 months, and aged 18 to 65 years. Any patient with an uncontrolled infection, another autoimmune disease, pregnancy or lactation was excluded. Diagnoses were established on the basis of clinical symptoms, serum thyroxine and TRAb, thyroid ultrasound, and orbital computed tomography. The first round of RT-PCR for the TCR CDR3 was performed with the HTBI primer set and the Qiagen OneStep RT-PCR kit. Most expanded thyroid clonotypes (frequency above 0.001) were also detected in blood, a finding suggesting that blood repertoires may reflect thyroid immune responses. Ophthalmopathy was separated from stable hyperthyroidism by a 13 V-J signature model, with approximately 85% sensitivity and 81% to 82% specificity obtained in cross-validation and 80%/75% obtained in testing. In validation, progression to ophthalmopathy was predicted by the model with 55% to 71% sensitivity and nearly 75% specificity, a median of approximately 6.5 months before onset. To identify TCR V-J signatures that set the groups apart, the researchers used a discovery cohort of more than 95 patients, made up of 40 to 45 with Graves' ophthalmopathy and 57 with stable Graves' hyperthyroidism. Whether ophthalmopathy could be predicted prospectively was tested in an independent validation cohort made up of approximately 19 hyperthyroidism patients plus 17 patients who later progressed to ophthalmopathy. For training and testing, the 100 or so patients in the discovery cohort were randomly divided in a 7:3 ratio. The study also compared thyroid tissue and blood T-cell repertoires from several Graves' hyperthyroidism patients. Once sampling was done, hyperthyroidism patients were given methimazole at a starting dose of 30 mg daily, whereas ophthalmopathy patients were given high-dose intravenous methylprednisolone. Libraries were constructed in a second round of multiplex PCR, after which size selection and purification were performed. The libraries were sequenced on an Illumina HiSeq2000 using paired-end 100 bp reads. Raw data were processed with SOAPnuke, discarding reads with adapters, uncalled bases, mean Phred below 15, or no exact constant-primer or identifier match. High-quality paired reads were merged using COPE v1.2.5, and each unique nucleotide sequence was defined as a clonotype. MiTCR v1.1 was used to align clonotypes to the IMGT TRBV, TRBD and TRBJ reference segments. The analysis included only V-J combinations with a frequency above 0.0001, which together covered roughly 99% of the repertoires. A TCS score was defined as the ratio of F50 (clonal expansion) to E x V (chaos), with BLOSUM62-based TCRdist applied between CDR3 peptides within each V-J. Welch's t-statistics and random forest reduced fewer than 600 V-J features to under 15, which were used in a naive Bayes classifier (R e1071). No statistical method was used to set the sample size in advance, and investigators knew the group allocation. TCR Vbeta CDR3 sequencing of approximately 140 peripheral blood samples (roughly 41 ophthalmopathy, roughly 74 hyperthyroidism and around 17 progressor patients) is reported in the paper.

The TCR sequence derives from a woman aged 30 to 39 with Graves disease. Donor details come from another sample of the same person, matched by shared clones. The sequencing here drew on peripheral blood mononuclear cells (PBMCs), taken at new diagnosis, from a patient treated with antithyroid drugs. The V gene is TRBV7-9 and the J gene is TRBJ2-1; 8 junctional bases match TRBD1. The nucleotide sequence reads TGTGCCAGCAGCACCCGGACAGGGCTGGTCCTTAGGGAGCAGTTCTTC. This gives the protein CASSTRTGLVLREQFF.